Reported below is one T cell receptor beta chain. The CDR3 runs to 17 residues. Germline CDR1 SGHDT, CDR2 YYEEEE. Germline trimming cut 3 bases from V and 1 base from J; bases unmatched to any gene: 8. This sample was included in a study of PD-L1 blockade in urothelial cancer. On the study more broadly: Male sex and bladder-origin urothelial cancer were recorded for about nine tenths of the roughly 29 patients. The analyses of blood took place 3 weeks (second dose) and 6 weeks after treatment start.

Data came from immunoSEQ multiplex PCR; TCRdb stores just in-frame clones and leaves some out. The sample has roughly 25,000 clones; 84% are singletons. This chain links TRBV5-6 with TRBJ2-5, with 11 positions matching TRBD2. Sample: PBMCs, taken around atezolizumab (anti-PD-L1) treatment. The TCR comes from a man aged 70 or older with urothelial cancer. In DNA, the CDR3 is TGTGCCAGCAGCTGGACTGTAGCGGGAGGGCCCCAAGAGACCCAGTACTTC. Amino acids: CASSWTVAGGPQETQYF. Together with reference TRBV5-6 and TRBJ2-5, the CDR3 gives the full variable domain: DAGVTQSPTHLIKTRGQQVTLRCSPKSGHDTVSWYQQALGQGPQFIFQYYEEEERQRGNFPDRFSGHQFPNYSSELNVNALLLGDSALYLCASSWTVAGGPQETQYFGPGTRLLVL.